This TCR beta chain was sequenced during a study of blood T cell repertoires in COVID-19. Whole-study context: COVID-19 samples from acute and convalescent phases originated in the United States, Italy and Spain. PBMCs, B-cell-depleted T cells, or T cells were the source of the cDNA or gDNA that made up the material.

This CDR3 has 15 amino acids. The germline CDR1 and CDR2 sequences are SNHLY and FYNNEI. With V trimmed by 5 bases and J by 6 bases, 11 bases remained unmatched. Original data processing: Reference gene primer amplification gave estimated nucleated cell counts. Generated by immunoSEQ multiplex PCR, the TCRdb table keeps only in-frame clones and is missing some. D and trimming were read from the DNA, whereas the V and J calls and clone size are those reported in that table. The sample records hundreds of thousands of clones, around 86% being singletons. The source is a woman aged 60-75 years who had recovered from COVID-19. The source material was peripheral blood. This rearrangement joins TRBV2 to TRBJ2-7; the match to TRBD1 covers 9 bases. CDR3 coding DNA: TGTGCCAGCAGTAAGACCGGGACAGGGATGCGCGAGCAGTACTTC. It encodes CASSKTGTGMREQYF.